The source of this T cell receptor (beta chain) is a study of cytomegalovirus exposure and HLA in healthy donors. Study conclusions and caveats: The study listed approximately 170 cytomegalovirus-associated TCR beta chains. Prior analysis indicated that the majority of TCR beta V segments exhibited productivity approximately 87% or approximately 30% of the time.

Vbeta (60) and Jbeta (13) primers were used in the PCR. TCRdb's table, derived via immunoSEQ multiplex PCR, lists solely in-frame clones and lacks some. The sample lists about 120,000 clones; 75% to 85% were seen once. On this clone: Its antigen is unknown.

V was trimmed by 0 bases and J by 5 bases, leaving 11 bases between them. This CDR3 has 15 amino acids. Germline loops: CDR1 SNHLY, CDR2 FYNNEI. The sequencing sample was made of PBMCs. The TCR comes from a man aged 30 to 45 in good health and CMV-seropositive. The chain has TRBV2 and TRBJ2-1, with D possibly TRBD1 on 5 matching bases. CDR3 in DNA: TGTGCCAGCAGTGAAGCAAGGGGCAGAAACAATGAGCAGTTCTTC. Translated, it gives CASSEARGRNNEQFF.